This T cell receptor (beta chain) was observed in a study of blood T cell repertoires in COVID-19. Study overall: From the United States, Italy and Spain came samples of acute and convalescent COVID-19. Sample material is recorded as cDNA or gDNA derived from T cells, B-cell-depleted T cells, or PBMCs.

How the authors handled the data: Reference gene primer amplification yielded estimated nucleated cell counts. The protocol was immunoSEQ multiplex PCR, while the TCRdb copy is restricted to in-frame clones and leaves out a portion. Clone size and V and J calls were adopted from that table, with D and trimming inferred from the DNA. This sample has about 90,000 clones, with 81% found just once. V lost 0 bases, J lost 0 bases, and 2 bases stayed unmatched. The CDR3 sequence is 16 residues long. Germline assignment: CDR1 SGHAT and CDR2 FQNNGV. The receptor was isolated from a man older than 75 with active or convalescent COVID-19. The specimen was peripheral blood. The chain is built from TRBV11-2 and TRBJ2-1; 7 nucleotides match TRBD2. In DNA, the CDR3 is TGTGCCAGCAGCTTAGATGGGGGGGGCTCCTACAATGAGCAGTTCTTC. This codes for CASSLDGGGSYNEQFF.